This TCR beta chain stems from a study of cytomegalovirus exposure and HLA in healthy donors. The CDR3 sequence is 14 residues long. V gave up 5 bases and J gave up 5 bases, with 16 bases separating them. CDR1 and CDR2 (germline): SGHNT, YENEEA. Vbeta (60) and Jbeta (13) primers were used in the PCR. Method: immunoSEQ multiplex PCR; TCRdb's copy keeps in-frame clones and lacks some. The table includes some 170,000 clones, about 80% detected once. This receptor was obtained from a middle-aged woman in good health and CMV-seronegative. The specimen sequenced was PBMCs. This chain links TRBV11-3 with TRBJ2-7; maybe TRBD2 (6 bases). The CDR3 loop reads CASSLGGSRHEQYF. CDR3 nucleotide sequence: TGTGCCAGCAGCCTTGGGGGGTCCCGCCACGAGCAGTACTTC.